Below, 29 T cell receptor beta chains from the same sample are listed, as sequenced in a study of cytomegalovirus exposure and HLA in healthy donors. The PCR ran on 60 Vbeta and 13 Jbeta primers. Generated by immunoSEQ multiplex PCR, the TCRdb table keeps only in-frame clones and is missing some. The table records about 120,000 clones, about 75% of them present only once. The sample consisted of PBMCs. Receptor source: a man in his 60s in good health and CMV-seropositive.

The chain carries TRBV27 and TRBJ2-2; TRBD1 matches 10 bases. CDR1 is MNHEY, CDR2 SMNVEV, per germline (reference sequence). The junction had 7 bases not matched to a gene; V was cut back by 3 bases and J by 3 bases. The CDR3 has 17 amino acids. The CDR3 reads CASSFGRQGADTGELFF. In nucleotides, the CDR3 is TGTGCCAGCAGTTTCGGAAGACAGGGGGCGGACACCGGGGAGCTGTTTTTT.

The rearrangement uses TRBV5-6 and TRBJ1-2; 10 bases align to TRBD1. The CDR3 length is 15 residues. With 4 bases clipped from V and 4 bases from J, the junction kept 7 bases outside the gene matches. Germline V gives CDR1 SGHDT, CDR2 YYEEEE. The CDR3: CASSQTGGNSYGYTF. The CDR3 nucleotides read TGTGCCAGCAGCCAGACAGGGGGCAATAGCTATGGCTACACCTTC.

This clone came up a few times. The chain combines TRBV29-1 with TRBJ1-2; D unclear. V lost 3 bases and J 3 bases, leaving 2 bases between the germline ends. Germline CDR1 and CDR2: SQVTM and ANQGSEA. This CDR3 is built from 10 residues. CDR3 in DNA: TGCAGCGTTGACTACTATGGCTACACCTTC. This gives the protein CSVDYYGYTF.

In this sample, this clone turned up once. The CDR3: CASSVGFRGNTEAFF. In DNA, the CDR3 is TGTGCCAGCAGTGTGGGGTTTAGGGGGAACACTGAAGCTTTCTTT. The chain joins TRBV2 to TRBJ1-1, with D possibly being TRBD1 (5 bases). V lost 4 bases, J lost 1 base, and 13 bases lay in between. CDR3 length equals 15 residues. CDR1 is SNHLY and CDR2 is FYNNEI in the germline V gene.

This rearrangement joins TRBV2 to TRBJ1-1, with D possibly matching TRBD1 (6 bases). The ends were cut back, 6 bases at V and 0 bases at J, with 11 bases in the middle. Germline assignment: CDR1 SNHLY and CDR2 FYNNEI. The CDR3 totals 14 residues. The CDR3 is CASRLGQLNTEAFF. The CDR3 nucleotides are TGTGCCAGCAGGTTAGGACAGCTGAACACTGAAGCTTTCTTT.

The V and J genes are TRBV7-6 and TRBJ2-1; D unresolved. The germline CDR1 and CDR2 sequences are SGHVS and FNYEAQ. The CDR3 contains 15 residues. V shed 5 bases and J shed 6 bases, with 17 bases lying between them. Here the CDR3 DNA reads TGTGCCAGCAGCGCCCGAAGCGTAATGGGCAATGAGCAGTTCTTC. As protein: CASSARSVMGNEQFF.

The chain combines TRBV5-4 with TRBJ1-2, with 12 bases lining up with TRBD1. This CDR3 comprises 16 residues. Germline V CDR1 and CDR2: SGHNT, YYREEE (reference sequence). V lost 4 bases to trimming and J lost 3 bases; unmatched junction nucleotides: 7. The chain's CDR3 is CASSPGQGASYYGYTF. The CDR3 bases are TGTGCCAGCAGCCCGGGACAGGGGGCGTCTTACTATGGCTACACCTTC.

The J gene is TRBJ2-1, the V gene TRBV6-5; 10 bases align to TRBD1. This CDR3 spans 15 amino acids. The V and J ends lost 4 bases and 8 bases, in that order; junction bases with no gene match: 8. Looked up from germline, CDR1 is MNHEY and CDR2 is SVGAGI. CDR3 amino acids: CASSSSRTGGDEQFF. In DNA form, the CDR3 reads TGTGCCAGCAGTTCTAGTAGGACAGGGGGGGATGAGCAGTTCTTC.

This chain uses TRBV27 with TRBJ1-2; a possible D gene is TRBD1 (5 bases). Germline-derived CDR1 and CDR2 are MNHEY and SMNVEV (reference sequence). V was shortened by 7 bases and J by 8 bases, with 23 bases between the two germline ends. The CDR3 spans 15 residues. The CDR3 sequence: CASTLFGTDSSGYTF. CDR3 in DNA: TGTGCCAGCACTCTCTTCGGGACTGACTCTTCGGGCTACACCTTC.

The rearrangement links TRBV5-1 to TRBJ2-5; tentatively, D is TRBD2 (6 bases). The CDR3 runs 12 residues. V lost 4 bases and J 5 bases, leaving 9 bases between the germline ends. CDR1 and CDR2 from the germline V gene are SGHRS and YFSETQ. The CDR3 loop reads CASSRREETQYF. The CDR3 DNA follows: TGCGCCAGCAGCCGGAGGGAGGAGACCCAGTACTTC.

This clone has more than one count but fewer than ten. V usage is TRBV7-9 and J usage is TRBJ1-2; 10 nucleotides line up with TRBD1. Per the germline V gene, CDR1 is SEHNR and CDR2 is FQNEAQ (reference sequence). The V and J ends lost 2 bases and 4 bases, in that order; junction bases with no gene match: 4. The CDR3 extends over 15 amino acids. This chain's CDR3 is CASSLLRDRGYGYTF. The CDR3 nucleotides are TGTGCCAGCAGCTTATTGAGGGACAGGGGCTATGGCTACACCTTC.

This sequence joins TRBV6-5 and TRBJ2-7; D unresolved. The CDR3 has 14 residues. V lost 4 bases, J lost 1 base, and 11 bases lay in between. The V gene's germline CDR1 is MNHEY and CDR2 SVGAGI. The CDR3 region has the DNA TGTGCCAGCAGTTTACCAGGTAGTTCCTACGAGCAGTACTTC. This sequence encodes CASSLPGSSYEQYF.

This chain joins TRBV11-2 and TRBJ2-3, with TRBD1 matching 9 bases. The CDR3 spans 14 residues. After removal of 5 bases from V and 4 bases from J, the junction contained 4 bases not matched to a gene. Germline CDR1 SGHAT, CDR2 FQNNGV. The CDR3 loop is CASSLGQGSDTQYF. The CDR3 DNA reads TGTGCCAGCAGCCTCGGACAGGGGTCAGATACGCAGTATTTT.

This clone was found once. This chain connects TRBV19 to TRBJ1-1; D not resolved. The germline CDR1 and CDR2 sequences are LNHDA and SQIVND (reference sequence). V was shortened by 3 bases and J by 1 base, with 6 bases between the two germline ends. This CDR3 has 13 amino acids. CDR3 region: CASSISRNTEAFF. Here the CDR3 DNA reads TGTGCCAGTAGTATTTCCAGGAACACTGAAGCTTTCTTT.

The J gene is TRBJ2-1, the V gene TRBV5-6, with TRBD1 matching over 8 bases. V trimming: 4 bases; J trimming: 7 bases; junction bases outside the gene matches: 10. Germline loops: CDR1 SGHDT, CDR2 YYEEEE. The CDR3 is 15 amino acids. The CDR3, as DNA: TGTGCCAGCAGCCACCGGCCAGGGGGCGGGAATGAGCAGTTCTTC. Translated, it gives CASSHRPGGGNEQFF. Combining the CDR3 with reference TRBV5-6 and TRBJ2-1 gives the whole variable domain DAGVTQSPTHLIKTRGQQVTLRCSPKSGHDTVSWYQQALGQGPQFIFQYYEEEERQRGNFPDRFSGHQFPNYSSELNVNALLLGDSALYLCASSHRPGGGNEQFFGPGTRLTVL.

The genes are TRBV6-1 and TRBJ1-5; D not certain. The CDR3 contains 17 residues. Germline assignment: CDR1 MNHNS and CDR2 SASEGT. V lost 3 bases and J 0 bases, leaving 15 bases between the germline ends. The CDR3: CASSDPGQSVSNQPQHF. The DNA for the CDR3 is TGTGCCAGCAGTGACCCTGGGCAGTCTGTTAGCAATCAGCCCCAGCATTTT.

This chain joins TRBV15 and TRBJ1-2; 8 nucleotides agree with TRBD1. Per germline, CDR1 LNHNV and CDR2 YYDKDF (reference sequence). V lost 5 bases to trimming and J lost 4 bases; unmatched junction nucleotides: 6. The CDR3 extends over 14 amino acids. This CDR3 reads CATSPGTGVYGYTF. The CDR3 region has the DNA TGTGCCACCAGCCCCGGGACAGGCGTCTATGGCTACACCTTC.

This clone was recorded a few times. The chain employs TRBV5-5 and TRBJ2-2, with D unclear. Germline CDR1 is SGHKS and CDR2 is YYEKEE (reference sequence). V was clipped by 4 bases and J by 2 bases, with 12 bases between them. This CDR3 contains 15 residues. Written as DNA, the CDR3 is TGTGCCAGCAGCCTAGACCCCCAAAACACCGGGGAGCTGTTTTTT. Its protein is CASSLDPQNTGELFF. Together with reference TRBV5-5 and TRBJ2-2, the CDR3 gives the full variable domain: DAGVTQSPTHLIKTRGQQVTLRCSPISGHKSVSWYQQVLGQGPQFIFQYYEKEERGRGNFPDRFSARQFPNYSSELNVNALLLGDSALYLCASSLDPQNTGELFFGEGSRLTVL.

V and J are TRBV10-2 and TRBJ1-2; D unresolved. V lost 7 bases, J lost 0 bases, and 15 bases lay in between. The germline gives CDR1 WSHSY, CDR2 SAAADI. The CDR3 totals 15 residues. CDR3 DNA sequence: TGCGCCAGCATGGCAGGAATGAACACTAACTATGGCTACACCTTC. Translated: CASMAGMNTNYGYTF.

The V and J genes are TRBV19 and TRBJ1-4; tentative D call: TRBD1 (6 bases). The germline CDR1 and CDR2 sequences are LNHDA and SQIVND (reference sequence). The V end lost 5 bases, the J end lost 8 bases, and 15 bases lay between the germline ends. The CDR3 covers 14 residues. This CDR3 is CASSPRTQGEKLFF. CDR3 in DNA: TGTGCCAGTAGTCCAAGGACGCAGGGGGAAAAACTGTTTTTT.

The chain uses TRBV4-1 and TRBJ2-3; TRBD2 matches 9 bases. V lost 4 bases and J lost 4; bases outside the gene matches: 12. In germline, CDR1 is MGHRA, CDR2 YSYEKL. The length of the CDR3 is 17 residues. The CDR3 reads CASSRYKDSGGADTQYF. CDR3 bases: TGCGCCAGCAGCCGCTATAAGGATAGCGGGGGTGCAGATACGCAGTATTTT.

In its sample, this clone was seen once. The V call is TRBV6-1, the J call TRBJ1-2; 8 bases agree with TRBD1. V was clipped by 0 bases and J by 4 bases; unmatched bases: 16. Germline CDR1 reads MNHNS; CDR2 reads SASEGT. The CDR3 contains 19 residues. Here the CDR3 reads CASSEAQTGDFYPLYGYTF. CDR3 DNA sequence: TGTGCCAGCAGTGAAGCGCAGACAGGGGACTTCTATCCTCTCTATGGCTACACCTTC.

V gene TRBV5-1 combines with J gene TRBJ2-7; D ambiguous. Germline CDR1 SGHRS, CDR2 YFSETQ. Trimming pared 0 bases from V and 0 bases from J, leaving 7 bases between. The CDR3 length is 14 residues. The CDR3 coding sequence is TGCGCCAGCAGCTTGGCCGCTAGCTCCTACGAGCAGTACTTC. It translates to CASSLAASSYEQYF.

This chain joins TRBV19 and TRBJ2-3; 10 bases agree with TRBD2. The germline V gene has CDR1 LNHDA and CDR2 SQIVND (reference sequence). Germline trimming cut 6 bases from V and 5 bases from J; bases unmatched to any gene: 2. The CDR3 length is 13 residues. DNA of the CDR3: TGTGCCAGTAGCAAGCGGGAGGGAGATACGCAGTATTTT. It encodes CASSKREGDTQYF.

This rearrangement joins TRBV7-7 to TRBJ2-5; D is perhaps TRBD1 (6 bases). The ends were cut back, 2 bases at V and 4 bases at J, with 14 bases in the middle. Per germline, CDR1 SSHAT and CDR2 FNYEAQ (reference sequence). The CDR3 is 15 amino acids. CDR3: CASSLYGGDGETQYF. The CDR3 DNA reads as TGTGCCAGCAGCTTATATGGGGGCGATGGAGAGACCCAGTACTTC.

The V and J genes are TRBV11-2 and TRBJ1-6; 9 bases agree with TRBD1. Germline CDR1 reads SGHAT; CDR2 reads FQNNGV. V trimming: 5 bases; J trimming: 4 bases; junction bases outside the gene matches: 3. There are 15 residues in the CDR3. The CDR3 here is CASSVTGGYNSPLHF. For the CDR3, the DNA is TGTGCCAGCAGCGTGACAGGGGGATATAATTCACCCCTCCACTTT.

This clone was seen a single time. Here the CDR3 reads CASSFWRETYEQYF. In DNA form, the CDR3 reads TGTGCCAGCAGCTTCTGGCGGGAGACCTACGAGCAGTACTTC. The V call is TRBV7-2, the J call TRBJ2-7; 7 bases match TRBD2. V shed 3 bases and J 2 bases; nucleotides not matched to a gene: 4. The length of the CDR3 is 14 residues. Per the germline V gene, CDR1 is SGHTA and CDR2 is FQGNSA.

V gene TRBV19 combines with J gene TRBJ1-2, with D perhaps TRBD1 (5 bases). Trimming shortened V by 5 bases and J by 4 bases, and 17 bases separated the two germline ends. CDR1 is LNHDA, CDR2 SQIVND, per germline (reference sequence). CDR3 length: 15 amino acids. CDR3 in amino acids: CASSSPDLGVYGYTF. The DNA for the CDR3 is TGTGCCAGTAGTTCCCCGGACCTAGGGGTCTATGGCTACACCTTC.

This chain links TRBV9 with TRBJ1-1; D is undetermined. Per the germline V gene, CDR1 is SGDLS and CDR2 is YYNGEE. V was pared by 0 bases and J by 0 bases, with 6 bases between. This CDR3 contains 14 residues. The CDR3 here is CASSVESMNTEAFF. The DNA of the CDR3 is TGTGCCAGCAGCGTAGAATCCATGAACACTGAAGCTTTCTTT.